The source of this T cell receptor (beta chain) is a study of blood T cell repertoires in COVID-19. Study information: COVID-19 samples from acute and convalescent phases originated in the United States, Italy and Spain.

The V end lost 6 bases, the J end lost 0 bases, and 9 bases lay between the germline ends. This CDR3 is 14 amino acids long. The germline CDR1 and CDR2 sequences are LNHDA and SQIVND (reference sequence). Profiling relied on immunoSEQ multiplex PCR, and the TCRdb table lists in-frame clones only, not all of them. This table has 400,000 to 500,000 clones, 70% to 90% appearing once. Sequenced input: peripheral blood. V is TRBV19 and J is TRBJ2-1, with D maybe TRBD2 (6 bases). The receptor was isolated from a woman in her twenties or thirties with active or convalescent COVID-19. CDR3 sequence reads: CASRWRDSYNEQFF. Here the CDR3 DNA reads TGTGCCAGTAGATGGCGGGACTCCTACAATGAGCAGTTCTTC.